The present TCR beta chain was sequenced within a study of radiation and T cells in renal cell carcinoma. Study-wide findings and caveats: Pretreatment tumor biopsies were lacking, so baseline clonotypes are unknown. In blood, top tumor clones expanded by 2 weeks, shrinking by 4.

The time point denotes: blood 4 weeks post-SBRT, at nephrectomy. Treatment given: 15 Gy SBRT to primary tumor, nephrectomy 4 weeks later. Nephrectomy followed 15 Gy stereotactic body radiation by 4 weeks. The method was immunoSEQ multiplex PCR; TCRdb's version includes in-frame clones alone and lacks a portion of them. Seen here are 150,000 to 200,000 clones, 88% observed once, and the top ten hold roughly 12%. This CDR3 contains 16 residues. CDR1 is MGHRA, CDR2 YSYEKL, per germline. With 0 bases clipped from V and 5 bases from J, the junction kept 5 bases outside the gene matches. Comments on this clone: Its matching antigen is unknown.

The sample here was blood, taken from a patient whose treatment included radiotherapy and nephrectomy. J is TRBJ1-1 and V is TRBV4-1, with 11 positions matching TRBD1. This sequence originates from a woman aged 50 to 65 with renal cell carcinoma. The CDR3 is CASSQDPGQGETEAFF. The CDR3 bases are TGCGCCAGCAGCCAAGATCCGGGACAGGGGGAGACTGAAGCTTTCTTT.